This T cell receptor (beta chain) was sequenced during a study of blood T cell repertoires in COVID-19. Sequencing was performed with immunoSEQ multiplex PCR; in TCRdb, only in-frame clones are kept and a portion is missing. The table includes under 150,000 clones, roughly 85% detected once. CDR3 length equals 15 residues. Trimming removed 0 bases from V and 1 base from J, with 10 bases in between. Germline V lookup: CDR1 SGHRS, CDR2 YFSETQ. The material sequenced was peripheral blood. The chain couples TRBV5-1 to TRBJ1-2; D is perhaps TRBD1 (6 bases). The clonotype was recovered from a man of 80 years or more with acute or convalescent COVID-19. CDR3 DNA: TGCGCCAGCAGCTTGGATGGACAGCGTAACTATGGCTACACCTTC. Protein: CASSLDGQRNYGYTF.